A single sample is the source of the 22 T cell receptor beta chains below, sequenced in a study of blood T cell repertoires in COVID-19. Clones were read by immunoSEQ multiplex PCR, and TCRdb kept only the in-frame ones, dropping some. The sample lists about 210,000 clones; around 84% were seen once. The sequenced sample consisted of peripheral blood. These receptors were taken from a woman over 75 with COVID-19, enrolled during active disease.

The CDR3 DNA reads TGTGCCAGTAGTTCGGCGGGACCCCGGGGAGATACGCAGTATTTT. It specifies CASSSAGPRGDTQYF. The chain couples TRBV19 to TRBJ2-3; a weak D match, TRBD2 (6 bases). This CDR3 has 15 amino acids. Germline CDR1 is LNHDA and CDR2 is SQIVND (reference sequence). V lost 5 bases and J lost 5, with 17 bases in between.

This chain connects TRBV16 to TRBJ2-3; TRBD2 aligns across 9 bases. Germline CDR1 reads KGHSY; CDR2 reads FQNENV. Trimming took 2 bases from V and 1 from J; bases not matched to a gene: 1. The CDR3 has 15 amino acids. For the CDR3, the DNA is TGTGCCAGCAGCCAAAGCGGGGGGCGCACAGATACGCAGTATTTT. Translated, it gives CASSQSGGRTDTQYF. Filled out from reference TRBV16 and TRBJ2-3, the complete variable domain reads GEEVAQTPKHLVRGEGQKAKLYCAPIKGHSYVFWYQQVLKNEFKFLISFQNENVFDETGMPKERFSAKCLPNSPCSLEIQATKLEDSAVYFCASSQSGGRTDTQYFGPGTRLTVL.

CDR3 loop: CASSRGGSPTNEQFF. For the CDR3, the DNA is TGTGCCAGCAGCCGCGGGGGGTCACCCACAAATGAGCAGTTCTTC. The rearrangement uses TRBV6-5 and TRBJ2-1, with 8 bases lining up with TRBD2. V gave up 6 bases and J gave up 7 bases; unmatched junction bases: 11. Germline assignment: CDR1 MNHEY and CDR2 SVGAGI. CDR3 length: 15 amino acids.

A few counts support this clone. V gene TRBV5-6 combines with J gene TRBJ1-1; 8 bases are a match to TRBD1. J gave up 5 bases and V 3 bases, and 6 bases lay outside the gene matches. CDR1 is SGHDT, CDR2 YYEEEE, per germline. CDR3 size: 14 residues. CDR3 nucleotide sequence: TGTGCCAGCAGCTCAGGGGGCCCGGGAACTGAAGCTTTCTTT. It codes for CASSSGGPGTEAFF.

The V call is TRBV7-3, the J call TRBJ2-3, with TRBD2 as a possible D gene (5 bases). From germline, CDR1 is SGHTA and CDR2 FQGTGA. The CDR3 contains 16 residues. V lost 2 bases to trimming and J lost 1 base, with 13 bases between them. Here the CDR3 reads CASSLEGPGGTDTQYF. For the CDR3, the DNA is TGTGCCAGCAGCTTAGAGGGTCCAGGAGGCACAGATACGCAGTATTTT.

The J gene is TRBJ1-6, the V gene TRBV28; 7 positions match TRBD1. The CDR3 consists of 17 residues. Germline CDR1 MDHEN, CDR2 SYDVKM. V lost 6 bases, J lost 0 bases, and 8 bases stayed unmatched. In DNA form, the CDR3 reads TGTGCCAGCAGCCCACAGGGGTTGGGCTCCTATAATTCACCCCTCCACTTT. Its translation is CASSPQGLGSYNSPLHF.

The chain carries TRBV5-8 and TRBJ1-1; D unclear. V was trimmed by 2 bases and J by 1 base, leaving 12 bases between them. CDR3 length equals 15 residues. Germline values: CDR1 SGHTS, CDR2 YDEGEE. The CDR3 protein is CASSLLPSGNTEAFF. Written as DNA, the CDR3 is TGTGCCAGCAGCTTACTTCCCTCGGGGAACACTGAAGCTTTCTTT.

J is TRBJ2-2 and V is TRBV3-1 (or the pseudogene TRBV3-2), with 12 bases identical to TRBD1. This CDR3 has 18 amino acids. The ends lost 4 bases at V and 4 bases at J; junction bases unmatched: 10. The germline V gene encodes CDR1 LGHDT and CDR2 YNNKEL (reference sequence). CDR3 sequence (DNA): TGTGCCAGCAGCCCGTCCCGGGACAGGGGGCCGGGCACCGGGGAGCTGTTTTTT. It is translated as CASSPSRDRGPGTGELFF.

The chain carries TRBV6-4 and TRBJ1-2, with 8 bases that match TRBD1. CDR1 is MRHNA, CDR2 SNTAGT, per germline. V was clipped by 2 bases and J by 5 bases; unmatched bases: 4. This CDR3 has 14 residues. The CDR3, as DNA: TGTGCCAGCAGTGACGGACAGGGACGGTATGGCTACACCTTC. Its translation: CASSDGQGRYGYTF.

This clone has only one observation. The J gene is TRBJ2-5, the V gene TRBV5-1; D possibly corresponds to TRBD2 (5 bases). This CDR3 has 14 residues. Trimming removed 6 bases at V and 5 bases at J, with 17 bases between. Germline V gene lookup returns CDR1 SGHRS and CDR2 YFSETQ. The DNA of the CDR3 is TGCGCCAGCACCCGGCGGGCGAACGGGGAGACCCAGTACTTC. This codes for CASTRRANGETQYF.

In nucleotides, the CDR3 is TGTGCCAGCAGTTTTATAGCTGGGGCCAACGTCCTGACTTTC. This codes for CASSFIAGANVLTF. The chain joins TRBV28 to TRBJ2-6; no reliable D call. CDR1 and CDR2 from the germline V gene are MDHEN and SYDVKM. This CDR3 region has 14 residues. Trimming cost V 3 bases and J 2 bases, with 5 bases left between them.

The rearrangement joins TRBV12-3 or TRBV12-4 to TRBJ1-2; D is possibly TRBD1 (6 bases). The V gene lost 5 bases and the J gene lost 5 bases, with 12 bases spanning the gap. There are 13 residues in the CDR3. The CDR3 here is CASSPNGQYGYTF. The CDR3 DNA reads TGTGCCAGCAGTCCAAACGGACAGTATGGCTACACCTTC.

The rearrangement links TRBV5-1 to TRBJ1-1; 9 bases are shared with TRBD1. Trimming removed 4 bases from V and 8 bases from J; junction bases left unmatched: 9. Germline V gives CDR1 SGHRS, CDR2 YFSETQ. The length of the CDR3 is 14 residues. CDR3: CASSMNRGQREAFF. CDR3 bases: TGCGCCAGCAGCATGAACAGGGGGCAGCGAGAAGCTTTCTTT.

The chain has TRBV19 and TRBJ1-2; 9 bases agree with TRBD1. CDR3 length: 14 amino acids. Germline assignment: CDR1 LNHDA and CDR2 SQIVND (reference sequence). V was clipped by 5 bases and J by 7 bases; unmatched bases: 8. Here the CDR3 reads CASSDLRDRAGYTF. The CDR3 DNA follows: TGTGCCAGTAGTGACCTCCGGGACAGGGCTGGCTACACCTTC.

This clone was recorded only once. V is TRBV3-1 (or the pseudogene TRBV3-2) and J is TRBJ1-2; D is ambiguous. Deletions cut 2 bases from V and 0 bases from J, with 7 bases between. The germline V gene has CDR1 LGHDT and CDR2 YNNKEL (reference sequence). This CDR3 spans 14 amino acids. The CDR3 DNA is TGTGCCAGCAGCCAATCACAAACTAACTATGGCTACACCTTC. Protein: CASSQSQTNYGYTF.

The chain recombines TRBV5-1 with TRBJ2-2; 10 bases are shared with TRBD1. Germline V gives CDR1 SGHRS, CDR2 YFSETQ. The junction had 5 bases not matched to a gene; V was cut back by 2 bases and J by 4 bases. CDR3 length: 16 amino acids. In DNA, the CDR3 is TGCGCCAGCAGCTTCCGAGGACAGGGGGGCACCGGGGAGCTGTTTTTT. Translating it yields CASSFRGQGGTGELFF. Full variable domain (outside the CDR3, taken from reference TRBV5-1 and TRBJ2-2): KAGVTQTPRYLIKTRGQQVTLSCSPISGHRSVSWYQQTPGQGLQFLFEYFSETQRNKGNFPGRFSGRQFSNSRSEMNVSTLELGDSALYLCASSFRGQGGTGELFFGEGSRLTVL.

The V gene is TRBV7-7, the J gene TRBJ2-3; 9 positions match TRBD2. Germline values: CDR1 SSHAT, CDR2 FNYEAQ (reference sequence). Germline trimming cut 1 base from V and 2 bases from J; bases unmatched to any gene: 7. The CDR3 totals 17 residues. The CDR3 reads CASSLGTAGGATDTQYF. The CDR3 coding sequence is TGTGCCAGCAGCTTAGGGACTGCGGGGGGGGCCACAGATACGCAGTATTTT. The whole variable domain, remainder taken from reference TRBV7-7 and TRBJ2-3, is GAGVSQSPRYKVTKRGQDVTLRCDPISSHATLYWYQQALGQGPEFLTYFNYEAQPDKSGLPSDRFSAERPEGSISTLTIQRTEQRDSAMYRCASSLGTAGGATDTQYFGPGTRLTVL.

The chain has TRBV3-1 (or the pseudogene TRBV3-2) and TRBJ1-3; 9 bases are a match to TRBD1. Germline V gene sequence: CDR1 LGHDT, CDR2 YNNKEL (reference sequence). V was clipped by 4 bases and J by 2 bases; unmatched bases: 6. The CDR3 sequence is 16 residues long. The CDR3 reads CASSLGDRATGNTIYF. The CDR3 coding sequence is TGTGCCAGCAGCCTGGGGGACAGGGCCACTGGAAACACCATATATTTT.

This clone was observed a handful of times. Distinct nucleotide sequences in the sample also encode this CDR3. The chain is built from TRBV9 and TRBJ1-1; unclear D gene. This CDR3 is built from 13 residues. Germline V gene lookup returns CDR1 SGDLS and CDR2 YYNGEE. V gave up 0 bases and J gave up 0 bases, with 3 bases separating them. This CDR3 reads CASSVDMNTEAFF. CDR3 bases: TGTGCCAGCAGCGTAGATATGAACACTGAAGCTTTCTTT.

J is TRBJ2-7 and V is TRBV18, with D perhaps TRBD1 (6 bases). V was pared by 0 bases and J by 4 bases, with 7 bases between. Germline V gene sequence: CDR1 KGHSH, CDR2 LQKENI. CDR3 length equals 13 residues. CDR3 nucleotides: TGTGCCAGCTCACCACCGGACAGATACGAGCAGTACTTC. Its translation is CASSPPDRYEQYF.

The V call is TRBV7-2, the J call TRBJ2-7; a weak D match, TRBD2 (6 bases). The CDR3 runs 13 residues. The V gene lost 4 bases and the J gene lost 6 bases, with 13 bases spanning the gap. Germline values: CDR1 SGHTA, CDR2 FQGNSA. The CDR3 coding sequence is TGTGCCAGCAGCTCCCTCCGGGGGAGCGAGCAGTACGTC. It encodes CASSSLRGSEQYV.

This sequence joins TRBV9 and TRBJ1-2; D is ambiguous. Germline V gene lookup returns CDR1 SGDLS and CDR2 YYNGEE. V lost 0 bases, J lost 5 bases, and 5 bases lay in between. This CDR3 spans 12 amino acids. The CDR3 here is CASSVDRYGYTF. For the CDR3, the DNA is TGTGCCAGCAGCGTAGACAGATATGGCTACACCTTC.